Given below is one T cell receptor (beta chain) in context. Assay used: immunoSEQ multiplex PCR; TCRdb lists only in-frame clones, some missing. The sample includes some 170,000 clones, approximately 90% of them seen just once. This sample was taken from a study of blood T cell repertoires in COVID-19. Study details: From T cells, B-cell-depleted T cells, or PBMCs came the material, which was cDNA or gDNA.

The sequence was obtained from a woman in her forties or fifties with acute or convalescent COVID-19. What was sequenced was peripheral blood.

The CDR3 coding sequence is TGTGCCAGCAGCACAGGGGTGGCCCCCGGGGAGCTGTTTTTT. This sequence encodes CASSTGVAPGELFF. J is TRBJ2-2 and V is TRBV9; 7 bases are a match to TRBD1. This CDR3 region has 14 residues. CDR1 and CDR2 (germline): SGDLS, YYNGEE. Trimming cost V 4 bases and J 6 bases; bases outside gene matches: 6.